Listed below are T cell receptor beta chains from one sample, sequenced in a study of CD8 T cells in ankylosing spondylitis. TCRdb reanalysed the 5' RACE reads using MiXCR and keeps one entry per CDR3 protein. The sample has 250,000 to 350,000 distinct CDR3 sequences, about 20% seen once. The sample taken for sequencing was blood, either unsorted or a sorted T cell fraction (not recorded which). These receptors were taken from a male donor with ankylosing spondylitis or in good health (not recorded which). CDR3s include the opening cysteine and the closing phenylalanine or tryptophan. The D gene is left open where the match is weak. Expanded clones get a size class; other rows say once, few or many, or leave the size out.

d_call clone_size j_call v_call cdr3_aa cdr3_nt
TRBD1 many TRBJ1-1 TRBV5-1 CASSSNRGGDSEAFF TGCGCCAGCAGCTCAAACAGGGGCGGAGATTCTGAAGCTTTCTTT
TRBD2 NA TRBJ2-3 TRBV7-2 CASSLWAGGDTQYF TGTGCCAGCAGCTTATGGGCGGGGGGGGATACGCAGTATTTT
NA many TRBJ1-1 TRBV29-1 CSVERGINTEAFF TGCAGCGTTGAACGGGGCATCAACACTGAAGCTTTCTTT
NA NA TRBJ1-1 TRBV5-1 CASSLQGLKVDTEAFF TGCGCCAGCAGCTTGCAGGGGCTCAAAGTGGACACTGAAGCTTTCTTT
NA NA TRBJ1-2 TRBV7-8 CASSWNGKANYGYTF TGTGCCAGCAGCTGGAACGGGAAAGCTAACTATGGCTACACCTTC
NA NA TRBJ1-5 TRBV15 CATAVRGDNQPQHF TGTGCCACCGCGGTCAGGGGCGACAATCAGCCCCAGCATTTT
NA few TRBJ2-1 TRBV27 CASSLYGRESYNEQFF TGTGCCAGCAGTTTATACGGGCGGGAATCCTACAATGAGCAGTTCTTC
TRBD1 many TRBJ2-2 TRBV29-1 CSVVDRVNTGELFF TGCAGCGTCGTCGACAGGGTAAACACCGGGGAGCTGTTTTTT
NA many TRBJ2-3 TRBV5-1 CASSLAGVGADTQYF TGCGCCAGCAGCTTGGCGGGAGTTGGCGCAGATACGCAGTATTTT
NA NA TRBJ2-2 TRBV28 CASSPTVTTGELFF TGTGCCAGCAGCCCGACAGTAACAACCGGGGAGCTGTTTTTT
NA many TRBJ1-1 TRBV6-5 CASSYSAGAGNTEAFF TGTGCCAGCAGTTACTCGGCAGGGGCTGGGAACACTGAAGCTTTCTTT
TRBD2 few TRBJ2-3 TRBV12-3/TRBV12-4 CALSHRPGRAGVPSDTQYF TGTGCCCTCAGTCACCGGCCGGGTAGAGCGGGAGTTCCGTCAGATACGCAGTATTTT
NA NA TRBJ1-5 TRBV29-1 CSVVFSWGEPQHF TGCAGCGTTGTTTTCTCGTGGGGGGAGCCCCAGCATTTT
TRBD2 NA TRBJ2-2 TRBV20-1 CSVGGALYTGELFF TGCAGTGTCGGGGGGGCACTCTACACCGGGGAGCTGTTTTTT
NA once TRBJ2-5 TRBV11-2 CASSLDQHFQTQYF TGTGCCAGCAGCTTAGATCAACACTTTCAGACCCAGTACTTC
TRBD1 many TRBJ2-5 TRBV29-1 CSVSGTGSRETQYF TGCAGCGTCAGCGGGACAGGGTCACGAGAGACCCAGTACTTC
TRBD2 few TRBJ2-2 TRBV20-1 CSARDLGLANTGELFF TGCAGTGCTAGAGATTTGGGACTAGCGAACACCGGGGAGCTGTTTTTT
NA few TRBJ2-1 TRBV5-6 CASSLRDRYNEQFF TGTGCCAGCAGCTTGCGGGACCGATACAATGAGCAGTTCTTC
TRBD1 NA TRBJ1-2 TRBV6-1 CASSDQTGYYGYTF TGTGCCAGCAGTGACCAGACAGGGTACTATGGCTACACCTTC
NA NA TRBJ1-5 TRBV7-2 CASSLDPTWPQHF TGTGCCAGCAGCTTAGACCCTACCTGGCCCCAGCATTTT
NA NA TRBJ1-2 TRBV25-1 CASSDPVGYGYTF TGTGCCAGCAGTGATCCCGTTGGCTATGGCTACACCTTC
NA many TRBJ2-3 TRBV7-6 CASSLVAASGLPDTQYF TGTGCCAGCAGCTTAGTGGCGGCTAGTGGACTCCCCGATACGCAGTATTTT
NA NA TRBJ2-2 TRBV20-1 CSARDSGAGGTGELFF TGCAGTGCTAGAGACTCTGGAGCGGGTGGCACCGGGGAGCTGTTTTTT
TRBD2 few TRBJ2-1 TRBV27 CASSFIPQPGGDRNEQFF TGTGCCAGCAGTTTCATCCCTCAACCCGGGGGGGATCGTAATGAGCAGTTCTTC
TRBD2 NA TRBJ2-1 TRBV5-1 CASSLEGFAGLGYNEQFF TGCGCCAGCAGCTTGGAGGGGTTCGCAGGACTAGGGTACAATGAGCAGTTCTTC
NA few TRBJ2-6 TRBV12-3/TRBV12-4 CASSPRSSGANVLTF TGTGCCAGCAGCCCGCGCAGCTCTGGGGCCAACGTCCTGACTTTC
NA many TRBJ1-1 TRBV18 CASSPRGGSRNTEAFF TGTGCCAGCTCACCACGGGGGGGTTCAAGGAACACTGAAGCTTTCTTT
TRBD1 once TRBJ2-2 TRBV28 CASSSDRGQGTGELFF TGTGCCAGCAGTTCGGACAGGGGGCAAGGGACCGGGGAGCTGTTTTTT
TRBD2 many TRBJ2-1 TRBV29-1 CSVTQLAGVTDEQFF TGCAGCGTTACACAACTAGCGGGGGTCACAGATGAGCAGTTCTTC
TRBD2 NA TRBJ2-3 TRBV7-6 CASSSATGTSPTDTQYF TGTGCCAGCAGCTCAGCGACCGGGACTAGCCCAACAGATACGCAGTATTTT
TRBD2 few TRBJ2-3 TRBV6-1 CASSGSSGSTDTQYF TGTGCCAGCAGTGGATCTAGCGGGAGCACAGATACGCAGTATTTT
TRBD1 many TRBJ2-3 TRBV5-1 CASSSGQAETDTQYF TGCGCCAGCAGCTCCGGACAGGCGGAGACAGATACGCAGTATTTT
NA few TRBJ2-2 TRBV6-1 CASSPTGSPINTGELFF TGTGCCAGCAGTCCCACAGGGTCTCCTATAAACACCGGGGAGCTGTTTTTT
TRBD2 many TRBJ2-3 TRBV5-1 CASSPGVAGGTDTQYF TGCGCCAGCAGCCCCGGGGTAGCGGGGGGCACAGATACGCAGTATTTT
TRBD1 NA TRBJ1-1 TRBV10-3 CAISGRTGYTEAFF TGTGCCATCAGTGGGCGGACAGGGTACACTGAAGCTTTCTTT
TRBD1 NA TRBJ2-6 TRBV18 CASSPRAGGPTGANVLTF TGTGCCAGCTCACCACGGGCAGGGGGACCCACTGGGGCCAACGTCCTGACTTTC
TRBD1 NA TRBJ2-1 TRBV3-1 CASSQETGDNEQFF TGTGCCAGCAGCCAAGAGACAGGGGACAATGAGCAGTTCTTC
TRBD1 many TRBJ1-5 TRBV29-1 CSVAGQSNQPQHF TGCAGCGTTGCGGGACAGAGCAATCAGCCCCAGCATTTT
NA NA TRBJ1-1 TRBV5-6 CASSYTGGNLVNTEAFF TGTGCCAGCAGCTATACAGGAGGTAATTTGGTGAACACTGAAGCTTTCTTT
TRBD2 NA TRBJ2-5 TRBV5-1 CASAKSGGTLGTQYF TGCGCCAGCGCGAAGAGCGGGGGGACCCTCGGGACCCAGTACTTC
NA NA TRBJ2-1 TRBV9 CASSVRGAEQFF TGTGCCAGCAGCGTACGTGGGGCTGAGCAGTTCTTC
TRBD2 few TRBJ2-3 TRBV3-1 CASGGGTDTQYF TGTGCCAGCGGGGGGGGCACAGATACGCAGTATTTT
TRBD2 few TRBJ2-5 TRBV20-1 CSARDVAGTSGETQYF TGCAGTGCTAGGGACGTAGCAGGGACTAGCGGAGAGACCCAGTACTTC
NA few TRBJ2-1 TRBV5-5 CASRRTSGNEQFF TGTGCCAGCAGGAGGACAAGTGGCAATGAGCAGTTCTTC
NA few TRBJ2-1 TRBV27 CASSLPGDNNEQFF TGTGCCAGCAGTTTGCCGGGGGATAACAATGAGCAGTTCTTC
TRBD1 few TRBJ1-2 TRBV13 CASTEQGAGYGYTF TGTGCCAGCACTGAACAGGGGGCTGGCTATGGCTACACCTTC
NA NA TRBJ1-3 TRBV12-3/TRBV12-4 CASRGTVDSGNTIYF TGTGCCAGCAGGGGGACCGTTGACTCTGGAAACACCATATATTTT
TRBD2 NA TRBJ2-3 TRBV20-1 CSARDGRGGTDTQYF TGCAGTGCTAGAGATGGGAGGGGTGGCACAGATACGCAGTATTTT
TRBD1 NA TRBJ2-3 TRBV7-3 CASSFWRSGGSTDTQYF TGTGCCAGCAGCTTTTGGAGATCAGGGGGAAGCACAGATACGCAGTATTTT
NA few TRBJ2-2 TRBV4-2 CASSQERTNTGELFF TGTGCCAGCAGCCAAGAAAGGACGAACACCGGGGAGCTGTTTTTT
TRBD1 NA TRBJ2-2 TRBV2 CTSRYKSGTVRNTGEPFF TGTACCAGCAGATATAAATCCGGGACAGTCAGGAACACCGGGGAGCCGTTTTTT
TRBD2 few TRBJ2-2 TRBV2 CASSELAGEGGELFF TGTGCCAGCAGTGAATTAGCGGGAGAGGGCGGGGAGCTGTTTTTT
TRBD1 few TRBJ2-2 TRBV5-1 CASSTDRVNTGELFF TGCGCCAGCAGCACAGACAGGGTGAACACCGGGGAGCTGTTTTTT
TRBD1 many TRBJ1-1 TRBV5-1 CASSPGTGNTEAFF TGTGCCAGCAGTCCCGGGACAGGGAACACTGAAGCTTTCTTT
NA NA TRBJ2-1 TRBV2 CASSEMASYNEQFF TGTGCCAGCAGTGAAATGGCCAGTTACAATGAGCAGTTCTTC
NA few TRBJ1-6 TRBV20-1 CSARDWRTSSSPLHF TGCAGTGCTAGAGATTGGAGGACCTCCTCTTCACCCCTCCACTTT
TRBD1 NA TRBJ2-2 TRBV6-1 CASIGTGNTGELFF TGTGCCAGCATAGGGACAGGGAACACCGGGGAGCTGTTTTTT
TRBD1 NA TRBJ2-1 TRBV30 CAWSVWGQKQFF TGTGCCTGGAGTGTATGGGGACAGAAGCAGTTCTTC